Below are 31 T cell receptor beta chains sequenced from a single sample in a study of chemoradiotherapy in HPV16-positive cancers. Profiling relied on immunoSEQ multiplex PCR, and the TCRdb table lists in-frame clones only, not all of them. The repertoire holds roughly 11,000 clones, with 60% to 75% as singletons. The sample was collected from a patient who underwent chemoradiotherapy. The source is a human donor with HPV-associated anogenital cancer.

This sequence joins TRBV18 and TRBJ2-6, with no clear D. The length of the CDR3 is 17 residues. Trimming shortened V by 3 bases and J by 0 bases, and 12 bases separated the two germline ends. Germline assignment: CDR1 KGHSH and CDR2 LQKENI. The CDR3 reads CASSPSTLDSGANVLTF. CDR3 in DNA: TGTGCCAGCTCACCGTCGACACTGGACTCTGGGGCCAACGTCCTGACTTTC.

This chain uses TRBV9 with TRBJ2-2; maybe TRBD2 (5 bases). The CDR3 runs 15 residues. CDR1 is SGDLS, CDR2 YYNGEE, per germline. V was shortened by 3 bases and J by 1 base, with 10 bases between the two germline ends. The DNA for the CDR3 is TGTGCCAGCAGCGGTGGACTCCAGAACACCGGGGAGCTGTTTTTT. It yields the protein CASSGGLQNTGELFF. Full variable domain (remainder filled in from reference TRBV9 and TRBJ2-2): DSGVTQTPKHLITATGQRVTLRCSPRSGDLSVYWYQQSLDQGLQFLIQYYNGEERAKGNILERFSAQQFPDLHSELNLSSLELGDSALYFCASSGGLQNTGELFFGEGSRLTVL.

This chain connects TRBV27 to TRBJ2-7; 7 bases match TRBD1. Losses at the gene ends were 5 bases for V and 4 bases for J; bases not matched to a gene: 8. The CDR3 extends over 14 amino acids. Germline assignment: CDR1 MNHEY and CDR2 SMNVEV (reference sequence). CDR3 sequence: CASSRRTGPYEQYF. The CDR3 nucleotides are TGTGCCAGCAGTAGAAGGACAGGACCTTACGAGCAGTACTTC.

The chain carries TRBV20-1 and TRBJ2-7; D unclear. Trimming stripped 0 bases from V and 4 bases from J, with 4 bases between. The germline CDR1 and CDR2 sequences are DFQATT and SNEGSKA (reference sequence). The CDR3 extends over 11 amino acids. This chain's CDR3 is CSAREGYEQYF. As DNA, the CDR3 is TGCAGTGCTAGAGAAGGGTACGAGCAGTACTTC.

The chain carries TRBV2 and TRBJ2-4; 7 nucleotides line up with TRBD1. The V and J ends lost 6 bases and 0 bases, in that order; junction bases with no gene match: 8. CDR3 length: 16 residues. Per germline, CDR1 SNHLY and CDR2 FYNNEI. The CDR3 DNA sequence: TGTGCCAGCAGCCCGACGACAGGGCTAGCCAAAAACATTCAGTACTTC. As protein: CASSPTTGLAKNIQYF.

This clone was recorded a few times. J is TRBJ1-2 and V is TRBV10-3; D is unclear. This CDR3 is 15 amino acids long. Germline-derived CDR1 and CDR2 are ENHRY and SYGVKD. V lost 3 bases and J lost 8, with 19 bases in between. The CDR3 loop is CAISDPARSNWGYTF. In DNA, the CDR3 is TGTGCCATCAGTGATCCCGCCAGGAGTAATTGGGGCTACACCTTC.

The V gene is TRBV19, the J gene TRBJ1-1; no firm D call. There are 12 residues in the CDR3. Looked up from germline, CDR1 is LNHDA and CDR2 is SQIVND (reference sequence). V lost 2 bases, J lost 1 base, and 2 bases lay in between. The CDR3 nucleotides are TGTGCCAGTAGTATACAGAACACTGAAGCTTTCTTT. Translated, it gives CASSIQNTEAFF.

This sequence joins TRBV13 and TRBJ2-2, with 10 nucleotides matching TRBD2. Germline assignment: CDR1 PRHDT and CDR2 FYEKMQ (reference sequence). This CDR3 region has 20 residues. V shed 4 bases, J shed 1 base, and the junction held 15 bases outside the gene matches. As DNA, the CDR3 is TGTGCCAGCAGCTCCGGGACTAGCGTTAGAATCTCGGGGAACACCGGGGAGCTGTTTTTT. It specifies CASSSGTSVRISGNTGELFF.

The chain couples TRBV11-2 to TRBJ2-7, with a possible D match to TRBD2 (5 bases). From germline, CDR1 is SGHAT and CDR2 FQNNGV. The CDR3 runs 14 residues. The V and J ends lost 1 base and 3 bases respectively, with 10 bases between them. The CDR3 is CASSLAGILYEQYF. The CDR3 nucleotides read TGTGCCAGCAGCTTAGCGGGGATACTCTACGAGCAGTACTTC.

The chain carries TRBV5-6 and TRBJ1-1, with a tentative D call TRBD1 (6 bases). Germline lookup yields CDR1 SGHDT and CDR2 YYEEEE. The ends were cut back, 4 bases at V and 6 bases at J, with 19 bases in the middle. The CDR3 is made up of 15 amino acids. CDR3 sequence (DNA): TGTGCCAGCAGCCTGCTACAGGGTTCGGTATCTGAAGCTTTCTTT. Its protein is CASSLLQGSVSEAFF.

The chain couples TRBV7-2 to TRBJ2-5; 9 positions agree with TRBD1. The CDR3 spans 14 residues. CDR1 and CDR2 from the germline V gene are SGHTA and FQGNSA. V gave up 5 bases and J gave up 6 bases; unmatched junction bases: 7. The DNA for the CDR3 is TGTGCCAGCAGCGGACGGACAGGGGAACAGACCCAGTACTTC. This sequence encodes CASSGRTGEQTQYF.

The DNA of the CDR3 is TGTGCCAGCAGCTCGCGGACAGGGATTGGAAACACCATATATTTT. Protein: CASSSRTGIGNTIYF. The V call is TRBV7-9, the J call TRBJ1-3; 8 nucleotides agree with TRBD1. The CDR3 extends over 15 amino acids. Trimming removed 4 bases from V and 3 bases from J; junction bases left unmatched: 5. CDR1 and CDR2 from the germline V gene are SEHNR and FQNEAQ (reference sequence).

The chain joins TRBV19 to TRBJ1-2; the D gene is possibly TRBD1 (6 bases). Germline assignment: CDR1 LNHDA and CDR2 SQIVND (reference sequence). CDR3 length: 15 amino acids. The V gene lost 4 bases and the J gene lost 3 bases, with 15 bases spanning the gap. CDR3 bases: TGTGCCAGTAGTAAATCCTGGGACACATACTATGGCTACACCTTC. Translating gives CASSKSWDTYYGYTF.

V usage is TRBV25-1 and J usage is TRBJ1-4; a possible D gene is TRBD1 (5 bases). V was cut by 5 bases and J by 0 bases, with 7 bases left in between. The CDR3 consists of 14 residues. The germline CDR1 and CDR2 sequences are MGHDK and SYGVNS. CDR3 nucleotide sequence: TGTGCCAGCAGTCCGACAGCAACTAATGAAAAACTGTTTTTT. It codes for CASSPTATNEKLFF.

A few counts support this clone. The J gene is TRBJ2-1, the V gene TRBV9, with D perhaps matching TRBD2 (6 bases). The CDR3 is 15 residues long. Germline values: CDR1 SGDLS, CDR2 YYNGEE. Trimming removed 0 bases from V and 6 bases from J, with 13 bases in between. CDR3 DNA: TGTGCCAGCAGCGTAGCGGTGGGAGGTGGCAATGAGCAGTTCTTC. Protein: CASSVAVGGGNEQFF.

There are a few counts of this clone. The V and J genes are TRBV25-1 and TRBJ1-4, with 9 bases fitting TRBD1. Trimming took 2 bases from V and 5 from J; bases not matched to a gene: 6. Germline assignment: CDR1 MGHDK and CDR2 SYGVNS. This CDR3 has 16 amino acids. This CDR3 reads CASSEGTGRNNEKLFF. The DNA for the CDR3 is TGTGCCAGCAGTGAAGGGACAGGGAGAAACAATGAAAAACTGTTTTTT.

The chain combines TRBV5-1 with TRBJ1-1, with D perhaps matching TRBD1 (5 bases). Trimming removed 3 bases from V and 1 base from J, with 10 bases in between. Germline-derived CDR1 and CDR2 are SGHRS and YFSETQ. The CDR3 covers 14 residues. The CDR3 spells CASSWGGSNTEAFF. For the CDR3, the DNA is TGCGCCAGCAGCTGGGGGGGGTCGAACACTGAAGCTTTCTTT.

The J gene is TRBJ2-3, the V gene TRBV2; 8 positions agree with TRBD1. After removal of 4 bases from V and 3 bases from J, the junction contained 6 bases not matched to a gene. CDR1 is SNHLY and CDR2 is FYNNEI in the germline V gene. The CDR3 is 15 residues long. DNA of the CDR3: TGTGCCAGCAGTGCTGGACAGGGCTTAACAGATACGCAGTATTTT. Residues: CASSAGQGLTDTQYF.

The chain links TRBV28 to TRBJ1-5; D is undetermined. V lost 7 bases and J lost 8, with 9 bases in between. The length of the CDR3 is 11 residues. Germline values: CDR1 MDHEN, CDR2 SYDVKM. CDR3 loop: CASTSWEPQHF. CDR3 DNA sequence: TGTGCCAGCACCTCTTGGGAGCCCCAGCATTTT.

This CDR3 reads CASSFSGAKNIQYF. Here the CDR3 DNA reads TGCGCCAGCAGCTTTTCAGGAGCCAAAAACATTCAGTACTTC. This chain joins TRBV5-1 and TRBJ2-4; D unresolved. Trimming left V 2 bases short and J 0 bases short, with 6 bases between. Looked up from germline, CDR1 is SGHRS and CDR2 is YFSETQ. This CDR3 spans 14 amino acids.

This chain uses TRBV10-1 with TRBJ2-3, with D tentatively TRBD2 (6 bases). The CDR3 is 18 residues long. The V gene's germline CDR1 is WNHNN and CDR2 SYGVQD (reference sequence). V was trimmed by 2 bases and J by 0 bases, leaving 18 bases between them. DNA for the CDR3: TGCGCCAGCAGTGAGGATAGGGGAAGCGGGTCTAGCACAGATACGCAGTATTTT. This translates into CASSEDRGSGSSTDTQYF.

A single count supports this clone. The chain combines TRBV28 with TRBJ2-1; 10 nucleotides agree with TRBD1. The V gene's germline CDR1 is MDHEN and CDR2 SYDVKM. CDR3 length equals 15 residues. V shed 5 bases and J 3 bases; nucleotides not matched to a gene: 4. The CDR3, as DNA: TGTGCCAGCAGTCGGACAGGGGGATTCTACAATGAGCAGTTCTTC. Protein sequence: CASSRTGGFYNEQFF.

This sequence joins TRBV6-5 and TRBJ1-2; no clear D. Trimming pared 4 bases from V and 2 bases from J, leaving 14 bases between. The CDR3 totals 15 residues. Germline CDR1 and CDR2: MNHEY and SVGAGI. For the CDR3, the DNA is TGTGCCAGCAGTTCGGTAGGACGGGGAAACTATGGCTACACCTTC. Translation gives CASSSVGRGNYGYTF.

This clone occurred once. The chain uses TRBV4-3 and TRBJ2-7; perhaps TRBD2 as D (6 bases). With 3 bases removed from V and 1 base from J, the gap between germline ends came to 13 bases. This CDR3 has 15 amino acids. Germline CDR1 reads LGHNA; CDR2 reads YSLEER. The CDR3 loop reads CASSHRLGISYEQYF. CDR3 DNA sequence: TGCGCCAGCAGCCACCGACTAGGGATTTCCTACGAGCAGTACTTC.

This clone is termed medium-sized. The chain couples TRBV6-1 to TRBJ2-1; D remains ambiguous. CDR3 length equals 13 residues. V dropped 2 bases and J dropped 5 bases, with 7 bases sitting between them. Per germline, CDR1 MNHNS and CDR2 SASEGT. CDR3 protein: CASSEKENNEQFF. The CDR3 DNA is TGTGCCAGCAGTGAAAAGGAAAACAATGAGCAGTTCTTC.

Only a few counts were recorded for this clone. The chain recombines TRBV5-6 with TRBJ2-3; 9 bases line up with TRBD2. This CDR3 is 18 amino acids long. The junction had 12 bases not matched to a gene; V was cut back by 1 base and J by 3 bases. The germline gives CDR1 SGHDT, CDR2 YYEEEE. The CDR3 bases are TGTGCCAGCAGCTTGTTCCGAACAGGACTAGCGACAACAGATACGCAGTATTTT. The encoded protein is CASSLFRTGLATTDTQYF.

DNA for the CDR3: TGTGCCAGCAGCTTGGGATCGGGATCTTCCGGGGCCAACGTCCTGACTTTC. Its translation is CASSLGSGSSGANVLTF. The rearrangement joins TRBV5-7 to TRBJ2-6; weak D call: TRBD2 (5 bases). TRBV5-7 is designated an ORF whose function remains uncertain. Trimming took 0 bases from V and 4 from J, leaving 14 bases between them. The CDR3 sequence is 17 residues long.

The chain couples TRBV15 to TRBJ1-5; 8 nucleotides agree with TRBD1. The V gene's germline CDR1 is LNHNV and CDR2 YYDKDF (reference sequence). The CDR3 length is 14 residues. With 4 bases clipped from V and 5 bases from J, the junction kept 4 bases outside the gene matches. The CDR3 nucleotides read TGTGCCACCAGCATAACCAGGGGGCATCAGCCCCAGCATTTT. Its translation: CATSITRGHQPQHF. Full variable domain (outside the CDR3, taken from reference TRBV15 and TRBJ1-5): DAMVIQNPRYQVTQFGKPVTLSCSQTLNHNVMYWYQQKSSQAPKLLFHYYDKDFNNEADTPDNFQSRRPNTSFCFLDIRSPGLGDTAMYLCATSITRGHQPQHFGDGTRLSIL.

The CDR3, as DNA: TGCGCCAGCAGCCAAGTCGCGTCCTACGAGCAGTACTTC. Its protein product is CASSQVASYEQYF. The chain recombines TRBV4-3 with TRBJ2-7; D remains unclear. Germline assignment: CDR1 LGHNA and CDR2 YSLEER. The length of the CDR3 is 13 residues. The germline V and J ends were trimmed by 1 base and 1 base, with 5 bases remaining between them.

The table lists this clone with a few counts. The chain links TRBV7-2 to TRBJ1-5; the D gene is possibly TRBD1 (6 bases). CDR3 length: 15 residues. CDR1 and CDR2 from the germline V gene are SGHTA and FQGNSA. The V and J ends lost 5 bases and 6 bases respectively, with 17 bases between them. The CDR3: CASSPLGGESQPQHF. In DNA, the CDR3 is TGTGCCAGCAGCCCTCTTGGGGGCGAAAGTCAGCCCCAGCATTTT.

The chain combines TRBV5-1 with TRBJ2-1, with TRBD2 identical over 9 bases. Trimming removed 4 bases from V and 8 bases from J; junction bases left unmatched: 7. Germline CDR1 reads SGHRS; CDR2 reads YFSETQ. This CDR3 contains 14 residues. The CDR3 DNA follows: TGCGCCAGCAGCAAAGGACTAGCGAACGATGAGCAGTTCTTC. Its translation: CASSKGLANDEQFF.